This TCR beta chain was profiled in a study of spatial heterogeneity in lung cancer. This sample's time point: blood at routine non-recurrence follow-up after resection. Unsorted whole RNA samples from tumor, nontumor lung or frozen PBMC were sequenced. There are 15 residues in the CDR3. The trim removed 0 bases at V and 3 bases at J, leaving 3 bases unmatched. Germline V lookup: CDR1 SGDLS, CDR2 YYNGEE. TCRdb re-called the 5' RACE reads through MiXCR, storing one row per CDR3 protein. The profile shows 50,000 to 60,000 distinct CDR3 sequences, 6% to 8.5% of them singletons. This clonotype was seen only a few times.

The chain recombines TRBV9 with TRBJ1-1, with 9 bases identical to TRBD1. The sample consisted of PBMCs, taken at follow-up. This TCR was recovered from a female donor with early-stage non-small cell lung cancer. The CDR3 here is CASSVGGQGDTEAFF. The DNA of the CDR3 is TGTGCCAGCAGCGTAGGGGGACAGGGCGACACTGAAGCTTTCTTT.